A single sample gave rise to the 13 T cell receptor beta chains below, sequenced in a study of shared clonotypes between healthy human individuals. Clones were sequenced by immunoSEQ multiplex PCR, and TCRdb holds only the in-frame ones, with some missing. The sample has about 1,900,000 clones, approximately 94% seen once; the top ten hold approximately 1.2%. The naive CD8 fraction comprised CD45RO-negative cells positively selected for CCR7 and excluded terminally differentiated effector memory CD45RA+ cells. The sample comprised naive CD8+ T cells sorted from blood. The receptors stem from a man in his late teens or twenties in good health.

This sequence joins TRBV5-6 and TRBJ1-1; a weak D match, TRBD1 (5 bases). Trimming took off 4 bases at V and 3 bases at J, with 10 bases between the two ends. CDR1 is SGHDT, CDR2 YYEEEE, per germline. The CDR3 totals 13 residues. This CDR3 reads CASSPAGDTEAFF. CDR3 nucleotide sequence: TGTGCCAGCAGCCCGGCGGGGGACACTGAAGCTTTCTTT.

This clone was detected only once. The sample contains more than one DNA sequence encoding this CDR3. The rearrangement joins TRBV6-5 to TRBJ1-1; maybe TRBD1 (5 bases). Germline assignment: CDR1 MNHEY and CDR2 SVGAGI. The CDR3 is 14 amino acids. V lost 5 bases and J 1 base, leaving 11 bases between the germline ends. For the CDR3, the DNA is TGTGCCAGCAGTCCCGGGACGGGGAACACTGAAGCTTTCTTT. Its translation is CASSPGTGNTEAFF.

The V gene is TRBV5-4, the J gene TRBJ2-1, with D possibly TRBD2 on 5 matching bases. Trimming took off 4 bases at V and 6 bases at J, with 11 bases between the two ends. The length of the CDR3 is 13 residues. Germline V lookup: CDR1 SGHNT, CDR2 YYREEE (reference sequence). The DNA for the CDR3 is TGTGCCAGCAGCAAACTAGTTTCCAATGAGCAGTTCTTC. Its protein is CASSKLVSNEQFF. Variable domain in full (rest from reference TRBV5-4 and TRBJ2-1): ETGVTQSPTHLIKTRGQQVTLRCSSQSGHNTVSWYQQALGQGPQFIFQYYREEENGRGNFPPRFSGLQFPNYSSELNVNALELDDSALYLCASSKLVSNEQFFGPGTRLTVL.

V and J are TRBV27 and TRBJ1-1; D remains ambiguous. The CDR3 runs 14 residues. CDR1 is MNHEY, CDR2 SMNVEV, per germline (reference sequence). The V end was cut by 3 bases, the J end by 4 bases, with 12 bases between. This CDR3 is CASSFQPIGTEAFF. DNA for the CDR3: TGTGCCAGCAGTTTTCAGCCTATCGGCACTGAAGCTTTCTTT.

CDR3 nucleotides: TGTGCCAGCAGCTTTCTCTCTCCTAGCACAGATACGCAGTATTTT. As protein: CASSFLSPSTDTQYF. The chain couples TRBV7-3 to TRBJ2-3; D gene ambiguous. The germline V and J ends were trimmed by 3 bases and 0 bases, with 10 bases remaining between them. CDR1 and CDR2 (germline): SGHTA, FQGTGA. CDR3 length: 15 residues. Supplemented by reference TRBV7-3 and TRBJ2-3, the full variable domain reads GAGVSQTPSNKVTEKGKYVELRCDPISGHTALYWYRQSLGQGPEFLIYFQGTGAADDSGLPNDRFFAVRPEGSVSTLKIQRTERGDSAVYLCASSFLSPSTDTQYFGPGTRLTVL.

Remarks on this clone: A single base separates this from a much larger clone, so it may be a read error. Other nucleotide sequences in the sample specify the same CDR3. The chain recombines TRBV7-2 with TRBJ1-5; D unresolved. Germline CDR1 is SGHTA and CDR2 is FQGNSA. Trimming removed 3 bases at V and 4 bases at J, with 4 bases between. The CDR3 consists of 12 residues. Here the CDR3 DNA reads TGTGCCAGCAGCTTGGGGAATCAGCCCCAGCATTTT. It specifies CASSLGNQPQHF.

The sample holds one count of this clone. The rearrangement uses TRBV2 and TRBJ1-3, with unresolved D. V lost 3 bases and J 0 bases, leaving 12 bases between the germline ends. CDR3 length equals 16 residues. CDR1 is SNHLY and CDR2 is FYNNEI in the germline V gene. The CDR3 here is CASSESGFYSGNTIYF. The CDR3 DNA sequence: TGTGCCAGCAGTGAGAGTGGGTTTTACTCTGGAAACACCATATATTTT.

The chain employs TRBV5-6 and TRBJ1-1; D is uncertain. Trimming took off 4 bases at V and 4 bases at J, with 11 bases between the two ends. The CDR3 loop spans 13 amino acids. In germline, CDR1 is SGHDT, CDR2 YYEEEE. The CDR3 DNA sequence: TGTGCCAGCAGCCCAGGTGCGGGCACTGAAGCTTTCTTT. Translated, it gives CASSPGAGTEAFF.

V usage is TRBV6-5 and J usage is TRBJ1-1; D is possibly TRBD1 (6 bases). V lost 2 bases and J 1 base, leaving 8 bases between the germline ends. This CDR3 region has 14 residues. Germline CDR1 reads MNHEY; CDR2 reads SVGAGI. The CDR3 region has the DNA TGTGCCAGCAGTTACGACAGGACGAACACTGAAGCTTTCTTT. Its translation: CASSYDRTNTEAFF.

This clone occurred a few times. CDR3 nucleotides: TGTGCCAGCAGCGTAGGTGGGGGCCCCTATCAGCCCCAGCATTTT. Amino acid sequence: CASSVGGGPYQPQHF. V usage is TRBV9 and J usage is TRBJ1-5; perhaps TRBD1 as D (6 bases). The CDR3 runs 15 residues. Germline CDR1 and CDR2: SGDLS and YYNGEE. Trimming took off 0 bases at V and 5 bases at J, with 12 bases between the two ends. The full variable domain, completed using reference TRBV9 and TRBJ1-5, is DSGVTQTPKHLITATGQRVTLRCSPRSGDLSVYWYQQSLDQGLQFLIQYYNGEERAKGNILERFSAQQFPDLHSELNLSSLELGDSALYFCASSVGGGPYQPQHFGDGTRLSIL.

The chain uses TRBV30 and TRBJ1-3, with D possibly TRBD1 on 5 matching bases. Trimming removed 0 bases from V and 0 bases from J, with 15 bases in between. The CDR3 length is 17 residues. Looked up from germline, CDR1 is GTSNPN and CDR2 is SVGIG (reference sequence). The CDR3 coding sequence is TGTGCCTGGAGTGTGCGGGACGAAAACCCCTCTGGAAACACCATATATTTT. It is translated as CAWSVRDENPSGNTIYF.

The chain carries TRBV10-2 and TRBJ2-1; D gene ambiguous. The CDR3 length is 14 residues. Germline-derived CDR1 and CDR2 are WSHSY and SAAADI. V was shortened by 4 bases and J by 1 base, with 8 bases between the two germline ends. CDR3 region: CASSGSVSYNEQFF. CDR3 sequence (DNA): TGCGCCAGCAGTGGGTCGGTGTCCTACAATGAGCAGTTCTTC.

Concerning this clone: In the same sample, other DNA sequences code for this CDR3. V and J are TRBV9 and TRBJ1-4; D uncertain. Germline values: CDR1 SGDLS, CDR2 YYNGEE. Deletions cut 0 bases from V and 0 bases from J, with 6 bases between. This CDR3 has 15 amino acids. The CDR3 DNA reads as TGTGCCAGCAGCGTAGCCGGATCAACTAATGAAAAACTGTTTTTT. Translated, it gives CASSVAGSTNEKLFF.